This TCR beta chain was profiled in a study of beta chain features in type 1 diabetes (dated by TCRdb to the late 2010s). General notes on the study: Mean age, gender distribution, total cell number and subset yield did not differ between patients and healthy donors. A total of roughly 110 million sorted cells were examined across all samples, and the number of cells per subset was strongly correlated with RNA yield. The study compared the TCRB repertoires of sorted circulating CD4+ T cell subsets in recently diagnosed type 1 diabetes patients with those in matched healthy donors. Whereas all 30 or so donors provided naive and central memory subsets, regulatory and stem cell-like memory subsets were isolated from just 8 patients and about 8 healthy donors.

Summary of the overall study and its limitations: Shorter templates might be favored by PCR, yet because patient and control samples were amplified and corrected together, any such skew would affect both groups equally. At VDJ recombination sites, patients with type 1 diabetes made fewer insertions and deleted more nucleotides, a pattern implying thymic rearrangement abnormalities. In all four CD4+ subsets, TCRB CDR3 length was moderately but significantly shorter in type 1 diabetes patients. Sequencing cDNA rather than genomic DNA could over-represent highly expressing activated cells, although activation and CD3 levels did not differ between groups. Naive, central memory and regulatory TCRB repertoires appeared to be more alike among patients than among healthy donors. HLA sub-analyses involved small numbers of individuals, so any influence of HLA type on TCRB rearrangement remained unresolved.

The entire isolated RNA was reverse transcribed using the High Capacity cDNA Reverse Transcription Kit, and thus expressed TCRB transcripts were sequenced. Deep immunoSEQ sequencing was applied to naive, central memory and regulatory T cell samples, giving an average of around 3.8 million total reads per sample. After sorted cells were lysed in RLT buffer, RNA was extracted with DNase-treated RNeasy Micro or Mini kits, with the choice depending on cell number. To prevent cross-contamination, each cell subset was processed individually, whereas patient and healthy donor samples were processed jointly. TCRB sequences were amplified from cDNA with the immunoSEQ multiplex PCR, producing 87-bp fragments spanning the CDR3 region. Sequencing of the amplicons was performed on the Illumina HiSeq platform. Per the authors' processing: Synthetic template baselines were used to correct PCR bias computationally, reads within Hamming distance 2 were collapsed together, and singletons that could not be merged were discarded. Reads were aligned against IMGT to assign V, D and J genes, CDR3 length and insertions or deletions at six rearrangement sites. Clonotype counts were normalized to sorted cell number within each subset before computing true diversity and Gini coefficients with the tcR R package. Repertoire sharing was quantified using the overlap coefficient calculated on TCRB nucleotide sequences. Out-of-frame TCRB sequences from naive cells were analyzed as a proxy for the pre-selection repertoire. The clones in this table, taken by TCRdb from immuneACCESS, are in-frame only. Not every clone is retained; where verified, under half of the shortfall comes from an unresolved V gene, and the cause of the rest is unknown. V, J and clone size are taken as reported in that table, and D and trimming were inferred from the DNA itself. A total of 810,000 or so clones appear in this sample, roughly 17% of them only once. Of the sample, about 0.025% falls within the top ten clones.

A single peripheral blood draw of about 116 mL on average was collected from each donor into heparinised tubes. A BD FACSAria II and a panel including CD45RO, CCR7, CD25, CD127, CD95 and CD27 were used to sort naive, central memory, regulatory and stem cell-like memory CD4+ T cells. A purity above 98% was achieved for all sorted populations. PBMCs were isolated right away by Lymphoprep density gradient centrifugation and were stained directly, without culture. Samples were stained and sorted in pairs, with one healthy donor and one patient per experiment, so that batch effects were minimized. This clone was seen a few times. It has no known antigen specificity. Base qualities are missing; no much larger clone stands one base away. The CDR3 measures 15 amino acids from cysteine to phenylalanine. The kept DNA is CDR3 alone, 45 bases in frame from the first base. As encoded in the germline V gene, CDR1 is SGHRS while CDR2 is YFSETQ. Relative to germline, V is 4 bases shorter and J is 5 bases shorter, with 19 bases between their ends.

This sequence was found in a woman under 30 in good health. Sequencing was carried out using naive CD4+ T cells from blood. What the cell subset or site label conveys for this sample: true naive CD4+ T cells. Recombination connected TRBV5-1 to TRBJ2-7, with the D call tentatively TRBD1 or TRBD2, each fitting 6 bases. Here the CDR3 is given as CASSPLRTGADEQYF. The DNA sequence is TGCGCCAGCAGCCCCCTTAGGACGGGGGCCGACGAGCAGTACTTC.